This is a list of T cell receptor beta chains from one sample in a study of OX40 agonist ivuxolimab in advanced cancers. The data were produced by immunoSEQ multiplex PCR, yet TCRdb's version contains in-frame clones alone and is incomplete. The sample records about 150,000 clones, under 95% being singletons. Sequencing was performed on CD4+ or CD8+ T cells sorted from blood, taken in a trial of the OX40 agonist ivuxolimab. The source of these receptors is an adult with an advanced solid tumor such as melanoma, head and neck, liver or kidney cancer. Both conserved end residues are part of each CDR3. The D gene is left open where the match is weak. Clone size is stated in some rows and not others, as once, few, many or a class when expanded.

cdr3_length clone_size j_call v_call d_call cdr3_aa cdr3_nt
14 - TRBJ1-1 TRBV5-6 - CASSLGVPSTEAFF TGTGCCAGCAGCTTGGGGGTCCCGAGCACTGAAGCTTTCTTT
13 - TRBJ2-1 TRBV5-1 TRBD2 CASTRTSLNEQFF TGCGCCAGCACCCGGACTAGCTTAAATGAGCAGTTCTTC
13 - TRBJ1-2 TRBV6-5 - CASRTGPNYGYTF TGTGCCAGCAGAACAGGGCCTAACTATGGCTACACCTTC
17 - TRBJ2-1 TRBV5-4 TRBD2 CASSSRTPGLGSNEQFF TGTGCCAGCAGCTCGCGAACCCCGGGACTAGGGTCAAATGAGCAGTTCTTC
16 - TRBJ2-3 TRBV5-6 TRBD2 CASSTRNSGSADTQYF TGTGCCAGCAGCACCCGAAACAGCGGGAGCGCAGATACGCAGTATTTT
17 - TRBJ2-4 TRBV7-8 TRBD2 CASTKLAGGLAKNIQYF TGTGCCAGCACAAAACTAGCGGGAGGCCTAGCCAAAAACATTCAGTACTTC
15 - TRBJ2-7 TRBV5-5 TRBD2 CASSASGTSEFEQYF TGTGCCAGCAGCGCCTCCGGGACTAGCGAATTCGAGCAGTACTTC
14 - TRBJ1-6 TRBV11-2 - CASSLDGGFSPLHF TGTGCCAGCAGCTTAGACGGCGGATTTTCACCCCTCCACTTT
14 - TRBJ2-3 TRBV28 TRBD1 CASQGGGGTDTQYF TGTGCCAGCCAAGGGGGCGGTGGCACAGATACGCAGTATTTT
14 - TRBJ1-4 TRBV29-1 - CSVRTILGNEKLFF TGCAGCGTTCGGACCATTTTGGGGAATGAAAAACTGTTTTTT
17 - TRBJ1-4 TRBV5-1 - CASSLEGTGMINEKLFF TGCGCCAGCAGCTTGGAGGGAACAGGGATGATTAATGAAAAACTGTTTTTT
12 - TRBJ1-6 TRBV7-9 - CASSLNFGHLHF TGTGCCAGCAGCTTAAACTTTGGTCACCTCCACTTT
18 - TRBJ2-1 TRBV7-2 TRBD2 CASSSRTSGGPPRAEQFF TGTGCCAGCAGCTCACGGACTAGCGGGGGCCCCCCCCGGGCGGAGCAGTTCTTC
17 once TRBJ1-3 TRBV9 - CASSATTGTHSGNTIYF TGTGCCAGCAGCGCAACAACAGGGACTCACTCTGGAAACACCATATATTTT
16 - TRBJ2-1 TRBV28 TRBD2 CASSFSGRGSYNEQFF TGTGCCAGCAGTTTTAGCGGGAGGGGCTCCTACAATGAGCAGTTCTTC
15 - TRBJ2-1 TRBV10-3 TRBD1 CAISETGTGVNEQFF TGTGCCATCAGCGAAACCGGGACAGGGGTCAATGAGCAGTTCTTC
15 - TRBJ2-7 TRBV23-1 TRBD1 CASTRPRTGSYEQYF TGCGCCAGCACCCGGCCCCGGACAGGGAGTTACGAGCAGTACTTC
17 - TRBJ2-2 TRBV30 - CAWSVMPGQPLTGELFF TGTGCCTGGAGTGTAATGCCAGGACAGCCCTTGACCGGGGAGCTGTTTTTT
15 - TRBJ1-3 TRBV7-9 - CASSLTSPSGNTIYF TGTGCCAGCAGCTTAACGTCTCCCTCTGGAAACACCATATATTTT
15 once TRBJ2-7 TRBV15 - CATSRDRLPPGEQYF TGTGCCACCAGCAGAGATAGACTACCGCCGGGGGAACAGTACTTC
13 - TRBJ1-1 TRBV11-1 TRBD1 CASSTPGTGEAFF TGTGCCAGCAGCACACCCGGGACAGGTGAAGCTTTCTTT
13 - TRBJ1-2 TRBV30 - CAWRDDGYYGYTF TGTGCCTGGAGAGACGACGGATACTATGGCTACACCTTC
15 - TRBJ1-4 TRBV27 TRBD1 CASTSPGQGYEKLFF TGTGCCAGCACCTCTCCGGGACAGGGATATGAAAAACTGTTTTTT
15 - TRBJ2-1 TRBV10-1 TRBD2 CASSRTSGGFNEQFF TGCGCCAGCTCCAGGACTAGCGGGGGTTTCAATGAGCAGTTCTTC
12 - TRBJ1-2 TRBV28 TRBD1 CAVQGADYGYTF TGTGCCGTCCAGGGGGCTGACTATGGCTACACCTTC
14 - TRBJ2-4 TRBV7-9 TRBD2 CASSLAAGVDIQYF TGTGCCAGCAGCTTAGCAGCGGGAGTGGACATTCAGTACTTC
17 - TRBJ2-6 TRBV9 TRBD1 CASSVRTGSSGANVLTF TGTGCCAGCAGCGTCCGGACAGGAAGCTCTGGGGCCAACGTCCTGACTTTC
17 - TRBJ1-1 TRBV5-1 TRBD1 CASNASPGQGASTEAFF TGCGCCAGCAACGCGTCCCCGGGACAGGGGGCGAGCACTGAAGCTTTCTTT
13 - TRBJ1-1 TRBV18 - CASSPQEQTEAFF TGTGCCAGCTCACCACAGGAACAAACTGAAGCTTTCTTT
15 - TRBJ1-1 TRBV6-5 - CASRHDYIGTPEAFF TGTGCCAGCAGACACGATTACATTGGGACGCCTGAAGCTTTCTTT
14 - TRBJ1-2 TRBV4-3 - CASITQGGNYGYTF TGCGCCAGCATCACTCAAGGGGGGAACTATGGCTACACCTTC
15 - TRBJ2-7 TRBV5-1 - CASSLDRTTSYEQYF TGCGCCAGCAGCTTGGACAGGACAACCTCCTACGAGCAGTACTTC
16 - TRBJ1-2 TRBV6-5 TRBD1 CASSYSGTGGYYGYTF TGTGCCAGCAGTTATTCCGGGACAGGGGGTTACTATGGCTACACCTTC
15 - TRBJ2-7 TRBV11-3 TRBD1 CASSAGTGSGYEQYF TGTGCCAGCAGCGCCGGGACAGGGAGTGGGTACGAGCAGTACTTC
17 - TRBJ2-7 TRBV4-2 - CASSIHSGTTRSYEQYF TGTGCCAGCAGCATACACTCCGGGACGACCCGATCCTACGAGCAGTACTTC
12 - TRBJ2-3 TRBV30 TRBD1 CACGQGPDTQYF TGTGCCTGTGGACAGGGTCCAGATACGCAGTATTTT
11 - TRBJ1-5 TRBV7-2 - CASSLEGPQHF TGTGCCAGCAGCTTAGAAGGGCCCCAGCATTTT
18 - TRBJ1-3 TRBV2 TRBD1 CASSWETGALWRGNTIYF TGTGCCAGCTCTTGGGAGACAGGGGCTTTATGGCGCGGAAACACCATATATTTT
12 - TRBJ1-4 TRBV10-3 - CAISVTGEKLFF TGTGCCATCAGTGTAACGGGGGAAAAACTGTTTTTT
14 - TRBJ2-2 TRBV7-8 - CASSLVRSTGELFF TGTGCCAGCAGCTTAGTACGAAGCACCGGGGAGCTGTTTTTT
13 - TRBJ2-1 TRBV7-2 - CASSSREMYEQFF TGTGCCAGCAGCAGCAGGGAGATGTATGAGCAGTTCTTC
17 - TRBJ2-3 TRBV15 - CATSRVPSGQGADTQYF TGTGCCACCAGCAGAGTACCCAGCGGGCAGGGGGCAGATACGCAGTATTTT
17 once TRBJ1-2 TRBV27 - CASSLKGQGQGPYGYTF TGTGCCAGCAGTTTAAAGGGCCAGGGGCAGGGGCCCTATGGCTACACCTTC
14 - TRBJ1-2 TRBV10-3 - CAISGIAYPYGYTF TGTGCCATCAGTGGTATCGCCTATCCCTATGGCTACACCTTC
18 - TRBJ1-2 TRBV5-1 TRBD1 CASSLAPKAPTGDYGYTF TGCGCCAGCAGCTTAGCGCCCAAAGCGCCGACAGGGGACTATGGCTACACCTTC
14 - TRBJ2-3 TRBV18 - CASSPTSSEDTQYF TGTGCCAGCTCACCCACTAGTAGTGAAGATACGCAGTATTTT
13 - TRBJ1-2 TRBV2 - CASRNGQTYGYTF TGTGCCAGCAGGAACGGACAAACCTATGGCTACACCTTC
14 - TRBJ2-3 TRBV5-1 TRBD1 CASSRQGGTDTQYF TGCGCCAGCAGCCGACAGGGCGGCACAGATACGCAGTATTTT
16 - TRBJ2-3 TRBV9 TRBD2 CASSVGSGGAADTQYF TGTGCCAGCAGCGTCGGTAGCGGGGGGGCGGCAGATACGCAGTATTTT
17 - TRBJ1-2 TRBV6-1 - CASSEALEAGWEYGYTF TGTGCCAGCAGTGAAGCGCTAGAGGCAGGATGGGAGTATGGCTACACCTTC
14 - TRBJ2-7 TRBV5-1 - CASSPQLTGYEQYF TGCGCCAGCAGCCCCCAGTTGACAGGCTACGAGCAGTACTTC
15 few TRBJ1-2 TRBV9 - CASSVATRARYGYTF TGTGCCAGCAGCGTAGCTACCCGTGCGAGGTATGGCTACACCTTC
18 - TRBJ1-1 TRBV10-3 TRBD1 CAISETGGTTPKGTEAFF TGTGCCATCAGTGAGACAGGGGGCACCACCCCGAAGGGGACTGAAGCTTTCTTT
11 - TRBJ1-6 TRBV28 - CASRTSSPLHF TGTGCCAGCAGGACATCCTCACCCCTCCACTTT
14 - TRBJ2-7 TRBV5-1 - CASSLEDISYEQYF TGCGCCAGCAGCTTGGAGGACATATCCTACGAGCAGTACTTC